This is a list of T cell receptor beta chains from one sample in a study of type 1 and type 2 diabetes patients. Each CDR3 protein is one row after TCRdb ran MiXCR on the multiplex PCR reads. The sample records 250,000 to 300,000 distinct CDR3 sequences, roughly 50% being singletons. Sequenced material: peripheral blood mononuclear cells (PBMCs). These receptor sequences come from a man aged 18 to 29 with type 2 diabetes. The conserved cysteine and the conserved F or W are not part of the CDR3 here. Only part of the rows carry a size: once, few, many, or a class if the clone is expanded.

>.|TRBV6-5|once
ASSESGSGYEQY
>TRBJ2-7|TRBV20-1|few
SARGDNSYEQY
>TRBJ1-2|TRBV10-3|many
AISESWGEDGYT
>TRBJ1-6|TRBV12-3/TRBV12-4|few
ASRYSGVLH
>TRBJ1-1|TRBV15|few
ATTAGVMNTEAF
>TRBJ2-7|TRBV11-2|few
ASSLDNASPYEQY
>TRBJ1-2|TRBV2|many
ASSEWGMRGYT
>TRBJ2-5|TRBV4-3|.
ASSRTTSGDQETQY
>TRBJ1-1|TRBV10-1|many
ASALIGRQGSGDTEAF
>TRBJ1-2|TRBV4-3|.
ASSPQWGTNYGYT
>TRBJ2-7|TRBV20-1|.
SAREIQAGLLFLMEQY
>TRBJ2-3|TRBV12-3/TRBV12-4|.
ASSFLKGWINTDTQY
>TRBJ1-1|TRBV19|.
ASSIADRAAEAF
>TRBJ1-1|TRBV6-1|.
ASSYRSGADTEAF
>TRBJ2-2|TRBV6-1|.
ASSEAGPRVHTGELF
>TRBJ1-1|TRBV7-2|.
ASSRQVEKTEAF
>TRBJ2-7|TRBV19|.
ASSITVLRSYEQY
>TRBJ2-7|TRBV6-5|.
ASRGDGVEQY
>TRBJ2-1|TRBV6-4|few
ASSDDGYEQF
>TRBJ2-5|TRBV19|few
ASRSSGRETQY
>.|TRBV2|.
ARSSSEGNTDNEQF
>TRBJ2-7|TRBV15|.
AGRTSGRIEQY
>TRBJ2-7|TRBV20-1|few
SARQAGNSYEQY
>TRBJ1-1|TRBV7-2|once
ASSFPWGVNTEAF
>TRBJ1-3|TRBV19|few
ASSIWTLTSGNTIY
>TRBJ2-1|TRBV12-3/TRBV12-4|few
ASSLTDNEQF
>.|TRBV6-6|.
AVQVGETQY
>TRBJ1-2|TRBV27|few
ASSLGGQGEVNYGYT
>TRBJ1-1|TRBV14|.
ASSDPGNGANTEAF
>TRBJ2-1|TRBV28|.
ASSSRPQQF
>TRBJ2-7|TRBV5-1|few
ASSLVLQGWSYEQY
>TRBJ2-3|TRBV2|few
ASSVRLLDTDTQY
>TRBJ1-2|TRBV7-9|.
ASSLHQYGYT
>TRBJ1-1|TRBV25-1|many
ASSPGNTEAF
>TRBJ2-5|TRBV7-2|.
ASSTSGVATQY
>TRBJ1-1|TRBV7-2|few
ASTLSHEAF
>TRBJ2-5|TRBV29-1|.
SVEGRQGWVGRF
>TRBJ1-6|TRBV5-5|many
ASSLIQVNSPLH
>TRBJ1-5|TRBV27|once
ASSRTGHQPQH
>TRBJ2-2|TRBV10-3|many
AISAPLTGELF
>TRBJ2-3|TRBV7-2|few
ASSLNRAQQGTQY
>TRBJ2-7|TRBV4-1|.
ASSQGAGYEQY
>TRBJ2-3|TRBV19|.
ASSMGAADTQY
>TRBJ2-5|TRBV7-9|.
ASSLLGLQETQY
>TRBJ2-1|TRBV27|.
ASSFEAVTYNEQF
>TRBJ2-1|TRBV2|many
ASSEGTFTYNEQF
>TRBJ2-1|TRBV4-3|.
ASSQASDAYNEQF
>TRBJ2-7|TRBV28|.
ASSLGHVGEQY
>TRBJ2-7|TRBV24-1|.
ATSGQVSSYEQY
>TRBJ2-3|TRBV20-1|.
SARQHQSTDTQY
>TRBJ2-7|TRBV15|.
ATSRDFGGISSYEQY
>TRBJ1-1|TRBV27|.
ASSLTVNSNTEAF
>TRBJ2-7|TRBV7-3|.
ASSLGLAGDDEQY